Following are 20 T cell receptor beta chains from one sample sequenced in a study of blood T cell repertoires in COVID-19. The protocol was immunoSEQ multiplex PCR, while the TCRdb copy is restricted to in-frame clones and leaves out a portion. The table records hundreds of thousands of clones, approximately 79% of them present only once. Specimen: peripheral blood. The source of these receptors is a middle-aged woman with active or convalescent COVID-19.

The chain employs TRBV5-4 and TRBJ1-1, with 7 bases aligning to TRBD1. Looked up from germline, CDR1 is SGHNT and CDR2 is YYREEE (reference sequence). The CDR3 consists of 16 residues. Germline trimming cut 3 bases from V and 4 bases from J; bases unmatched to any gene: 12. Written as DNA, the CDR3 is TGTGCCAGCAGCTCGATAAAAGGGGGCCGGGGCACTGAAGCTTTCTTT. Translated: CASSSIKGGRGTEAFF. The entire variable domain, with the rest obtained from reference TRBV5-4 and TRBJ1-1, is as follows: ETGVTQSPTHLIKTRGQQVTLRCSSQSGHNTVSWYQQALGQGPQFIFQYYREEENGRGNFPPRFSGLQFPNYSSELNVNALELDDSALYLCASSSIKGGRGTEAFFGQGTRLTVV.

The chain recombines TRBV5-1 with TRBJ1-6, with 10 bases that match TRBD1. After removal of 5 bases from V and 10 bases from J, the junction contained 6 bases not matched to a gene. This CDR3 has 14 residues. The germline V gene encodes CDR1 SGHRS and CDR2 YFSETQ. The CDR3 protein is CASRGQGGRSPLHF. In nucleotides, the CDR3 is TGCGCCAGCAGAGGACAGGGGGGTCGCTCACCCCTCCACTTT. Filled out from reference TRBV5-1 and TRBJ1-6, the complete variable domain reads KAGVTQTPRYLIKTRGQQVTLSCSPISGHRSVSWYQQTPGQGLQFLFEYFSETQRNKGNFPGRFSGRQFSNSRSEMNVSTLELGDSALYLCASRGQGGRSPLHFGNGTRLTVT.

V is TRBV2 and J is TRBJ2-7, with D uncertain. Trimming removed 4 bases at V and 2 bases at J, with 3 bases between. CDR1 and CDR2 from the germline V gene are SNHLY and FYNNEI. The CDR3 is 11 residues long. This CDR3 reads CASSATYEQYF. CDR3 in DNA: TGTGCCAGCAGTGCCACCTACGAGCAGTACTTC.

The chain links TRBV28 to TRBJ1-6, with TRBD1 identical over 9 bases. This CDR3 is 14 amino acids long. Unmatched junction bases numbered 0, after V lost 2 bases and J lost 7 bases. Germline V CDR1 and CDR2: MDHEN, SYDVKM. CDR3 sequence (DNA): TGTGCCAGCAGTTTAACAGGGGGCAATTCACCCCTCCACTTT. Its translation: CASSLTGGNSPLHF.

The CDR3 DNA reads TGTGCCAGCAGCGTTACAGGGGGCACTGAAGCTTTCTTT. Its translation: CASSVTGGTEAFF. The chain uses TRBV25-1 and TRBJ1-1; 8 bases fit TRBD1. The CDR3 runs 13 residues. The ends lost 6 bases at V and 4 bases at J; junction bases unmatched: 4. The germline CDR1 and CDR2 sequences are MGHDK and SYGVNS.

This clone was counted a single time. This chain links TRBV4-1 with TRBJ1-2; D not certain. The germline V gene encodes CDR1 MGHRA and CDR2 YSYEKL. V gave up 0 bases and J gave up 2 bases, with 10 bases separating them. CDR3 length equals 15 residues. The CDR3 bases are TGCGCCAGCAGCCAAGAACGGCAGGCCAACTATGGCTACACCTTC. The encoded protein is CASSQERQANYGYTF.

On this clone: At one of its ends the junction is not consistent with the germline gene, which may arise from a read error. This chain links TRBV7-7 with TRBJ2-2, with D perhaps TRBD2 (5 bases). This CDR3 comprises 16 residues. Germline V lookup: CDR1 SSHAT, CDR2 FNYEAQ (reference sequence). CDR3 sequence: CASSLELASNTGELFF. The CDR3 DNA sequence: TGTGCTAGCAGCTTGGAGCTAGCATCGAACACCGGGGAGCTGTTTTTT.

The CDR3 loop reads CASGSPLAGGYNEQFF. DNA for the CDR3: TGTGCCAGCGGAAGTCCTCTAGCGGGGGGGTACAATGAGCAGTTCTTC. The chain links TRBV28 to TRBJ2-1; TRBD2 matches 12 bases. The length of the CDR3 is 16 residues. Germline CDR1 and CDR2: MDHEN and SYDVKM. Germline trimming cut 8 bases from V and 4 bases from J; bases unmatched to any gene: 9.

The V and J genes are TRBV11-2 and TRBJ2-3, with 9 bases lining up with TRBD2. Germline V CDR1 and CDR2: SGHAT, FQNNGV. The CDR3 contains 17 residues. The trim removed 0 bases at V and 1 base at J, leaving 5 bases unmatched. This CDR3 reads CASSLERGGGRTDTQYF. CDR3 nucleotides: TGTGCCAGCAGCTTAGAGCGGGGGGGCGGCCGCACAGATACGCAGTATTTT. Full variable domain (outside the CDR3, taken from reference TRBV11-2 and TRBJ2-3): EAGVAQSPRYKIIEKRQSVAFWCNPISGHATLYWYQQILGQGPKLLIQFQNNGVVDDSQLPKDRFSAERLKGVDSTLKIQPAKLEDSAVYLCASSLERGGGRTDTQYFGPGTRLTVL.

A few counts support this clone. The CDR3 loop is CASRNTEAFF. CDR3 nucleotide sequence: TGTGCCTCCAGGAACACTGAAGCTTTCTTT. The rearrangement joins TRBV30 to TRBJ1-1; unclear D gene. With 7 bases removed from V and 1 base from J, the gap between germline ends came to 4 bases. This CDR3 spans 10 amino acids. From germline, CDR1 is GTSNPN and CDR2 SVGIG (reference sequence).

V and J are TRBV7-9 and TRBJ1-1; D gene uncertain. The germline CDR1 and CDR2 sequences are SEHNR and FQNEAQ (reference sequence). The CDR3 extends over 13 amino acids. The V end was cut by 4 bases, the J end by 6 bases, with 12 bases between. The CDR3 sequence: CASSSTGSAEAFF. The CDR3 DNA follows: TGTGCCAGCAGCTCAACGGGGAGCGCTGAAGCTTTCTTT.

The genes are TRBV5-4 and TRBJ1-1; D possibly corresponds to TRBD1 (5 bases). V lost 0 bases, J lost 5 bases, and 5 bases lay in between. Germline CDR1 reads SGHNT; CDR2 reads YYREEE (reference sequence). This CDR3 has 12 amino acids. CDR3: CASSLGTTEAFF. As DNA, the CDR3 is TGTGCCAGCAGCTTGGGGACAACTGAAGCTTTCTTT.

This clone was seen only once. The V gene is TRBV24-1, the J gene TRBJ2-2; 10 bases are a match to TRBD1. Per germline, CDR1 KGHDR and CDR2 SFDVKD. CDR3 length equals 16 residues. V lost 5 bases and J lost 3; bases outside the gene matches: 5. In DNA, the CDR3 is TGTGCCACCAGTGGGACAGGGGGTGAGGACACCGGGGAGCTGTTTTTT. Translation: CATSGTGGEDTGELFF.

This sequence joins TRBV2 and TRBJ1-4, with 10 bases matching TRBD1. This CDR3 comprises 14 residues. The germline V gene encodes CDR1 SNHLY and CDR2 FYNNEI. V trimming: 5 bases; J trimming: 8 bases; junction bases outside the gene matches: 5. The DNA of the CDR3 is TGTGCCAGCAGTCAGACAGGGGGCGGAGAAAAACTGTTTTTT. Its protein product is CASSQTGGGEKLFF.

This chain links TRBV2 with TRBJ1-6; the D is unclear. V was trimmed by 4 bases and J by 7 bases, leaving 11 bases between them. The CDR3 sequence is 14 residues long. Germline CDR1 is SNHLY and CDR2 is FYNNEI. The CDR3 loop reads CASSVEGWNSPLHF. DNA of the CDR3: TGTGCCAGCAGTGTCGAGGGTTGGAATTCACCCCTCCACTTT.

This chain uses TRBV5-1 with TRBJ1-1; D is possibly TRBD1 (5 bases). Trimming shortened V by 0 bases and J by 1 base, and 13 bases separated the two germline ends. CDR3 length: 16 residues. Germline values: CDR1 SGHRS, CDR2 YFSETQ. The CDR3 sequence is CASSLGQPTQNTEAFF. CDR3 nucleotides: TGCGCCAGCAGCTTGGGACAGCCAACCCAGAACACTGAAGCTTTCTTT.

This clone was detected a few times. The chain is built from TRBV29-1 and TRBJ1-4; D unclear. V was trimmed by 4 bases and J by 7 bases, leaving 7 bases between them. The CDR3 loop spans 11 amino acids. From germline, CDR1 is SQVTM and CDR2 ANQGSEA. The CDR3 reads CSVVHSEKLFF. CDR3 DNA: TGCAGCGTTGTGCACTCTGAAAAACTGTTTTTT.

The chain uses TRBV15 and TRBJ2-7; TRBD1 matches 11 bases. J lost 6 bases, V lost 7 bases, and 11 bases had no gene match. The CDR3 contains 15 residues. Germline lookup yields CDR1 LNHNV and CDR2 YYDKDF (reference sequence). This CDR3 reads CATKIGDRGSSEQYF. The CDR3 bases are TGTGCCACCAAAATTGGGGACAGGGGGTCCAGCGAGCAGTACTTC.

This clone showed up just once. V gene TRBV30 combines with J gene TRBJ1-2, with a tentative D call TRBD1 (5 bases). The length of the CDR3 is 12 residues. CDR1 and CDR2 from the germline V gene are GTSNPN and SVGIG (reference sequence). Trimming shortened V by 5 bases and J by 8 bases, and 15 bases separated the two germline ends. The DNA of the CDR3 is TGTGCCTGGGGTAGACCAGGGATGGGCTACACCTTC. Its translation is CAWGRPGMGYTF.

Only a few counts were recorded for this clone. The chain carries TRBV3-1 (or the pseudogene TRBV3-2) and TRBJ1-1; weak D call: TRBD1 (6 bases). The CDR3 consists of 16 residues. V was pared by 4 bases and J by 0 bases, with 15 bases between. In germline, CDR1 is LGHDT, CDR2 YNNKEL (reference sequence). CDR3 nucleotides: TGTGCCAGCAGCCGATCCGGGGGGACATTGAACACTGAAGCTTTCTTT. Its protein is CASSRSGGTLNTEAFF.